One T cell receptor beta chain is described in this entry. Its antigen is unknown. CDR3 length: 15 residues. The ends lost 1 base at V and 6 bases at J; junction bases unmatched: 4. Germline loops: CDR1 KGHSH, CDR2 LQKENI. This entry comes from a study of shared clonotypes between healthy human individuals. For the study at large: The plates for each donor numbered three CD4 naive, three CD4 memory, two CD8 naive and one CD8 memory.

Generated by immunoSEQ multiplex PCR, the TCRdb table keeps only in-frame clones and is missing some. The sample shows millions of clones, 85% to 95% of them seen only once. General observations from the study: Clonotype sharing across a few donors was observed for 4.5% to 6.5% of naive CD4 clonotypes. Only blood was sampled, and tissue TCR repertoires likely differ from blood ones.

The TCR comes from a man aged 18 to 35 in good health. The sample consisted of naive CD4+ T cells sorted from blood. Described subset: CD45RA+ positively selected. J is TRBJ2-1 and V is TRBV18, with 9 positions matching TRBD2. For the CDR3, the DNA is TGTGCCAGCTCACCACTAGCGGGAGTACCCAATGAGCAGTTCTTC. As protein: CASSPLAGVPNEQFF. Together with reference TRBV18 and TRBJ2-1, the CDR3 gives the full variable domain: NAGVMQNPRHLVRRRGQEARLRCSPMKGHSHVYWYRQLPEEGLKFMVYLQKENIIDESGMPKERFSAEFPKEGPSILRIQQVVRGDSAAYFCASSPLAGVPNEQFFGPGTRLTVL.